This is a list of T cell receptor beta chains from one sample in a study of T cells expressing NK-cell markers. Following a re-call of the 5' RACE reads, TCRdb has one entry per CDR3 protein and lacks DNA. This sample's table reports more than 250,000 distinct CDR3 sequences. The sample was blood T cells: a sorted CD56 or NKG2C T cell subset, CD4+ or CD8+ T cells, or bulk PBMC T cells (not recorded which). These receptors originate from a man aged 18 to 30 in good health. Each CDR3 is given with its conserved first and last residue.

V gene	J gene	CDR3 protein
TRBV19	TRBJ2-1	CASSATWLNEQFF
TRBV28	TRBJ2-5	CASSPPFYMRGETQYF
TRBV18	TRBJ1-2	CASSPLPDRGYGYTF
TRBV12-3/TRBV12-4	TRBJ2-1	CASSFYAGQGGLHEQFF
TRBV7-2	TRBJ2-2	CASKGRLTGELFF
TRBV24-1	TRBJ2-1	CATSGASGVREQFF
TRBV24-1	TRBJ1-1	CATSEGYTGNTEAFF
TRBV5-4	TRBJ2-4	CASSPDGGIENIQYF
TRBV7-2	TRBJ2-3	CASSLGPRAQYF
TRBV24-1	TRBJ1-5	CATSTVGSNQPQHF
TRBV4-2	TRBJ2-6	CASSQAGQGARVGANVLTF
TRBV20-1	TRBJ2-3	CSVRLPDTQYF
TRBV5-1	TRBJ2-1	CASSLRGSEGFF
TRBV19	TRBJ2-2	CASSYGLGPDTGELFF
TRBV5-1	TRBJ1-1	CASSLGGQVYTEAFF
TRBV12-3/TRBV12-4	TRBJ2-2	CASSPGSSGSPGELFF
TRBV5-4	TRBJ1-1	CASSLARGESTEAFF
TRBV12-3/TRBV12-4	TRBJ2-2	CASIFSGGPTGELFF
TRBV10-3	TRBJ1-2	CAISESGTNYGYTF
TRBV7-2	TRBJ2-7	CASSQTGTVSYEQYF
TRBV5-1	TRBJ2-2	CASSFSLTGTGSAGELFF
TRBV18	TRBJ2-1	CASSPPYQREMDEQFF
TRBV20-1	TRBJ2-3	CSASLPIQGDTQYF
TRBV6-1	TRBJ2-3	CASRRIGFGDTQYF
TRBV7-2	TRBJ2-1	CASSLGLYEQFF
TRBV20-1	TRBJ1-5	CSASGSPKSQPQHF
TRBV9	TRBJ1-1	CASSVVSATEAFF
TRBV24-1	TRBJ2-1	CATSDPQIYEQFF
TRBV12-3/TRBV12-4	TRBJ1-1	CASSLFATEAFF
TRBV7-2	TRBJ1-5	CASRTANQPQHF
TRBV5-6	TRBJ1-3	CASGQGHLSGNTIYF
TRBV7-2	TRBJ1-1	CASSSKVQTEAFF
TRBV20-1	TRBJ2-1	CSASLAGGNNEQFF
TRBV29-1	TRBJ1-5	CSVAPGTNQPQHF
TRBV7-2	TRBJ2-2	CASSPHSRAGELFF
TRBV20-1	TRBJ2-1	CSASGPTLAGGHEQFF
TRBV29-1	TRBJ2-1	CSAVLGGVPYNEQFF
TRBV4-3	TRBJ2-4	CASSQGWVGGIQYF
TRBV15	TRBJ1-1	CATSRDRGALGDTEAFF
TRBV7-9	TRBJ2-1	CASRYAPPGQGLLNLYNEQFF
TRBV29-1	TRBJ2-1	CSVVMITSGIYNEQFF
TRBV7-3	TRBJ2-7	CASSLLMEGGPGEQYF
TRBV28	TRBJ1-6	CASTIPDRNSPLHF
TRBV5-1	TRBJ2-1	CASSLASKRERYNEQFF
TRBV18	TRBJ1-4	CASSLAQGRNEKLFF
TRBV5-1	TRBJ2-5	CASSSTISEETQYF
TRBV19	TRBJ2-7	CATRAGAYEQYF